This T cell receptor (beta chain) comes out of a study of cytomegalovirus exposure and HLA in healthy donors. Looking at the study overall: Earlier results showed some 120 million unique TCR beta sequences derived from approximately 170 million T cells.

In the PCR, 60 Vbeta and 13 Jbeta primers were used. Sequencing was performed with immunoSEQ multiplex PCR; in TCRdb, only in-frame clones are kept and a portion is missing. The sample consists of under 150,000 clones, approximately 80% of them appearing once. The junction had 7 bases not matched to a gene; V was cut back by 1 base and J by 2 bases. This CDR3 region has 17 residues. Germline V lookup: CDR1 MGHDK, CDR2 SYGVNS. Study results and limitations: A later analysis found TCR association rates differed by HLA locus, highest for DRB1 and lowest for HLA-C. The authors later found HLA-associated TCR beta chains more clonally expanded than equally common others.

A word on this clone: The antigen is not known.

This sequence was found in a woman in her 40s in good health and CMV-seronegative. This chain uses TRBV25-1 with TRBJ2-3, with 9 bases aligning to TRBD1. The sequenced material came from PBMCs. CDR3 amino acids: CASSEWWTGADTDTQYF. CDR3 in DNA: TGTGCCAGCAGTGAATGGTGGACAGGGGCCGACACAGATACGCAGTATTTT.